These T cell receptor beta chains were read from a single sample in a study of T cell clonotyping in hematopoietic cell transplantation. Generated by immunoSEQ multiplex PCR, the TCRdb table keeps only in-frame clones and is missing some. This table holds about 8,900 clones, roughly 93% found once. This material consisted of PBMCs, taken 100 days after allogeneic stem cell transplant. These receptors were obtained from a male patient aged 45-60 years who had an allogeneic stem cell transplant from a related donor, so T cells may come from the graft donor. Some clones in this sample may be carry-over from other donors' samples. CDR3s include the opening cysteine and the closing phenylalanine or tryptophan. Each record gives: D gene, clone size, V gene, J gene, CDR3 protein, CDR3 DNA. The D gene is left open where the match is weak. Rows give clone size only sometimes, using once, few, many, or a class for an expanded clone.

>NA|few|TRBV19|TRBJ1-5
CASRRDGGDYQPQHF
TGTGCCAGTAGGAGGGACGGAGGTGACTATCAGCCCCAGCATTTT
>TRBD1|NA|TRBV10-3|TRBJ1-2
CAIRGGPGGVHYGYTF
TGTGCCATCAGGGGGGGGCCAGGGGGCGTCCACTATGGCTACACCTTC
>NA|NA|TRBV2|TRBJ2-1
CASVAEPYNEQFF
TGTGCCAGTGTAGCGGAGCCCTACAATGAGCAGTTCTTC
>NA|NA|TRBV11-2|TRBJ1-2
CASSLTTSYGYTF
TGTGCCAGCAGCCTTACTACGTCCTATGGCTACACCTTC
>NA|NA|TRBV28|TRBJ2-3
CASSPLASTDTQYF
TGTGCCAGCAGTCCGCTTGCTAGCACAGATACGCAGTATTTT
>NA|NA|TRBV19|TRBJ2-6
CASSSSSGANVLTF
TGTGCCAGTAGTAGCAGCTCTGGGGCCAACGTCCTGACTTTC
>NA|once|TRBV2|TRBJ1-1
CASRAWGWNTEAFF
TGTGCCAGCAGGGCCTGGGGGTGGAACACTGAAGCTTTCTTT
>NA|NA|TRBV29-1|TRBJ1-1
CSARRTENTEAFF
TGCAGCGCCCGAAGGACAGAGAACACTGAAGCTTTCTTT
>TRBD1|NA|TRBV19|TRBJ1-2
CASSISTGGESYGYTF
TGTGCCAGTAGTATATCGACAGGGGGCGAGTCCTATGGCTACACCTTC
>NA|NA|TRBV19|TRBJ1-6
CATRDTDNSPLHF
TGTGCCACCCGCGACACAGATAATTCACCCCTCCACTTT
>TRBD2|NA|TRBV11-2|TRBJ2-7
CASNSAGGPVEQYF
TGTGCCAGCAACTCGGCGGGAGGGCCTGTCGAGCAGTACTTC
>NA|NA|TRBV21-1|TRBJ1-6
CASSANRRSSYNSPLHF
TGTGCCAGCAGCGCAAACCGCCGGAGCTCCTATAATTCACCCCTCCACTTT
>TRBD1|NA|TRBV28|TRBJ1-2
CASRSRGQVNYGYTF
TGTGCCAGCAGGTCCAGGGGACAGGTCAACTATGGCTACACCTTC
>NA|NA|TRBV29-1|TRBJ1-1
CSVLRTDQNTEAFF
TGCAGCGTCCTAAGGACTGACCAGAACACTGAAGCTTTCTTT